This TCR beta chain was captured in a study of radiotherapy plus CTLA-4 blockade in lung cancer. Study in general: Around 18% of enrolled patients responded objectively, and 31% had disease control.

This clone was seen once. Measured with immunoSEQ multiplex PCR; TCRdb has only the in-frame clones, and not every one. The profile shows about 120,000 clones, just under 90% of them singletons. With 5 bases clipped from V and 6 bases from J, the junction kept 6 bases outside the gene matches. The CDR3 is 14 residues long. Germline V gene lookup returns CDR1 SGHNT and CDR2 YYREEE (reference sequence). This specimen was peripheral blood, taken from a patient treated with radiotherapy plus ipilimumab. The chain recombines TRBV5-4 with TRBJ2-2; the match to TRBD2 covers 8 bases. This TCR derives from a human donor with non-small cell lung cancer that progressed on radiotherapy plus ipilimumab. CDR3 sequence (DNA): TGTGCCAGCAGTCCCGGGGGGGCATCCGGGGAGCTGTTTTTT. Amino acid sequence: CASSPGGASGELFF.